This TCR beta chain was sequenced during a study of molecular identifiers for immune sequencing clone quantification. This clonotype was seen only a few times. Bulk TCR library preparation followed previously described methods with listed TCR primers. MiXCR, applied by TCRdb to the PCR reads, yields one record per CDR3 protein. The data show about 640,000 distinct CDR3 sequences, less than 20% seen once. V was cut by 3 bases and J by 14 bases, with 22 bases left in between. The CDR3 has 15 residues. The germline gives CDR1 SNHLY, CDR2 FYNNEI. A CD8+CD4-CCR7+CD45RA+ gate was used to sort naive CD8 T cells.

The sequenced sample consisted of naive CD8+ T cells from blood, with Jurkat cell RNA spiked in. Subset reported: FACS-sorted CD8+CD4-CCR7+CD45RA+ naive T cells. The clonotype comes from a human donor in good health. Some libraries in this study had Jurkat cell RNA spiked in. The chain uses TRBV2 and TRBJ1-4; tentative D call: TRBD1 (5 bases). CDR3 region: CASSDRSRAFGFLFF. The CDR3, as DNA: TGTGCCAGCAGTGACAGGTCCAGGGCTTTCGGGTTTCTGTTTTTT.